The 27 T cell receptor beta chains below were found in one sample sequenced in a study of blood T cell repertoires in COVID-19. Produced via immunoSEQ multiplex PCR; TCRdb's table is partial and in-frame only. In the table there are roughly 230,000 clones, approximately 85% of which are singletons. The material sequenced was peripheral blood. These receptors were taken from a human donor in a cohort sampled during active COVID-19.

V is TRBV6-5 and J is TRBJ1-1; D possibly corresponds to TRBD1 (5 bases). This CDR3 spans 14 amino acids. The germline V gene has CDR1 MNHEY and CDR2 SVGAGI. V shed 10 bases and J shed 1 base, with 16 bases lying between them. The CDR3 loop is CATNPGGENTEAFF. In DNA form, the CDR3 reads TGTGCCACGAACCCGGGAGGGGAGAACACTGAAGCTTTCTTT.

The chain couples TRBV15 to TRBJ2-1, with a weak D call TRBD2 (6 bases). This CDR3 comprises 16 residues. Trimming removed 1 base from V and 1 base from J, with 11 bases in between. Germline CDR1 is LNHNV and CDR2 is YYDKDF (reference sequence). The CDR3 protein is CATSRVSGRSYNEQFF. Written as DNA, the CDR3 is TGTGCCACCAGCAGAGTTAGCGGCCGTTCCTACAATGAGCAGTTCTTC.

This clone was found once. The V and J genes are TRBV9 and TRBJ2-6; 8 bases map to TRBD2. The J segment lost 0 bases and the V segment lost 0 bases, leaving 8 bases of the junction unmatched. The CDR3 runs 19 residues. Looked up from germline, CDR1 is SGDLS and CDR2 is YYNGEE. CDR3 sequence reads: CASSVAKVAGSSGANVLTF. The CDR3 nucleotides read TGTGCCAGCAGCGTAGCTAAGGTAGCGGGGAGCTCTGGGGCCAACGTCCTGACTTTC.

This clone was picked up one time. This sequence joins TRBV3-1 (or the pseudogene TRBV3-2) and TRBJ2-5; tentatively, D is TRBD2 (7 bases). There are 14 residues in the CDR3. Germline V lookup: CDR1 LGHDT, CDR2 YNNKEL (reference sequence). With 4 bases removed from V and 5 bases from J, the gap between germline ends came to 14 bases. This chain's CDR3 is CASSPEGGWETQYF. DNA for the CDR3: TGTGCCAGCAGCCCGGAGGGGGGGTGGGAGACCCAGTACTTC.

The chain carries TRBV28 and TRBJ2-7; the D gene is possibly TRBD1 (5 bases). CDR1 and CDR2 (germline): MDHEN, SYDVKM. Between the trimmed V and J ends, which lost 3 bases and 6 bases, there was a span of 12 bases. The CDR3 runs 13 residues. CDR3 sequence reads: CASSFTGRAEQYF. The DNA for the CDR3 is TGTGCCAGCAGTTTTACCGGCAGGGCCGAGCAGTACTTC.

This chain connects TRBV7-2 to TRBJ1-4; tentative D call: TRBD1 (6 bases). CDR3 length equals 16 residues. V was trimmed by 3 bases and J by 8 bases, leaving 19 bases between them. The germline V gene encodes CDR1 SGHTA and CDR2 FQGNSA. The CDR3 here is CASSFLGQMKGEKLFF. CDR3 nucleotides: TGTGCCAGCAGCTTCCTAGGACAGATGAAAGGCGAAAAACTGTTTTTT.

The chain employs TRBV11-2 and TRBJ1-2, with 9 positions matching TRBD1. The V gene end was trimmed by 7 bases and the J gene end by 4 bases; junction bases not matched to a gene: 7. Germline V gives CDR1 SGHAT, CDR2 FQNNGV. The CDR3 totals 14 residues. The CDR3 reads CASIPLDRGYGYTF. The CDR3 nucleotides are TGTGCCAGCATCCCTTTGGACAGGGGCTATGGCTACACCTTC.

The chain couples TRBV7-6 to TRBJ2-7, with D maybe TRBD2 (7 bases). Trimming left V 1 base short and J 5 bases short, with 15 bases between. The CDR3 length is 15 residues. Germline CDR1 reads SGHVS; CDR2 reads FNYEAQ. CDR3 sequence (DNA): TGTGCCAGCAGCTTAGGGGGGGGCCCGACGAACGAGCAGTACTTC. Its protein product is CASSLGGGPTNEQYF.

The J gene is TRBJ1-4, the V gene TRBV6-2 or TRBV6-3; D is undetermined. With 6 bases removed from V and 7 bases from J, the gap between germline ends came to 21 bases. The CDR3 runs 16 residues. Germline values: CDR1 MNHEY, CDR2 SVGEGT. The CDR3 loop reads CASSSGDGQGGEKLFF. The CDR3, as DNA: TGTGCCAGCAGCTCCGGAGACGGGCAAGGAGGTGAAAAACTGTTTTTT.

The count of this clone is one. The chain links TRBV5-6 to TRBJ1-6; D gene ambiguous. There are 14 residues in the CDR3. Per germline, CDR1 SGHDT and CDR2 YYEEEE. Trimming removed 0 bases from V and 7 bases from J, with 8 bases in between. The CDR3 DNA is TGTGCCAGCAGCTTGGGGACTTTAAATTCACCCCTCCACTTT. It yields the protein CASSLGTLNSPLHF. Based on the CDR3 plus reference TRBV5-6 and TRBJ1-6, the full variable domain is DAGVTQSPTHLIKTRGQQVTLRCSPKSGHDTVSWYQQALGQGPQFIFQYYEEEERQRGNFPDRFSGHQFPNYSSELNVNALLLGDSALYLCASSLGTLNSPLHFGNGTRLTVT.

This clone has just a few counts. The chain joins TRBV7-3 to TRBJ1-2; a weak D match, TRBD1 (6 bases). V was cut by 5 bases and J by 6 bases, with 16 bases left in between. CDR1 and CDR2 from the germline V gene are SGHTA and FQGTGA. This CDR3 region has 14 residues. CDR3: CASSKQGGEDGYTF. In DNA, the CDR3 is TGTGCCAGCAGCAAACAGGGAGGGGAGGATGGCTACACCTTC.

This clone was counted a few times. This rearrangement joins TRBV4-1 to TRBJ1-2, with D maybe TRBD1 (5 bases). This CDR3 contains 15 residues. Germline CDR1 and CDR2: MGHRA and YSYEKL. The V gene lost 5 bases and the J gene lost 3 bases, with 16 bases spanning the gap. The CDR3 region is CASSLLQESYYGYTF. CDR3 bases: TGCGCCAGCAGCTTACTACAGGAATCCTACTATGGCTACACCTTC.

The V call is TRBV9, the J call TRBJ1-6, with 11 bases fitting TRBD1. This CDR3 comprises 15 residues. Losses at the gene ends were 5 bases for V and 13 bases for J; bases not matched to a gene: 11. Germline V gene data show CDR1 as SGDLS and CDR2 as YYNGEE. As DNA, the CDR3 is TGTGCCAGCAGTGCCGGGACAGGGGGTCTTAAGCCCCTCCACTTT. Residues: CASSAGTGGLKPLHF.

A single count supports this clone. This sequence joins TRBV7-2 and TRBJ2-1; 12 bases align to TRBD2. The CDR3 covers 16 residues. V trimming: 4 bases; J trimming: 7 bases; junction bases outside the gene matches: 8. Germline V gene sequence: CDR1 SGHTA, CDR2 FQGNSA. CDR3 amino acids: CASSSPSGGARNEQFF. The CDR3, as DNA: TGTGCCAGCAGCTCCCCTAGCGGGGGGGCCAGAAATGAGCAGTTCTTC.

This clone was recorded once. The V gene is TRBV6-1, the J gene TRBJ2-7, with a weak D call TRBD2 (6 bases). Between the trimmed V and J ends, which lost 3 bases and 4 bases, there was a span of 16 bases. The CDR3 is 15 amino acids. Germline loops: CDR1 MNHNS, CDR2 SASEGT. CDR3 in amino acids: CASSEGDSLIYEQYF. In DNA, the CDR3 is TGTGCCAGCAGTGAGGGGGACTCCCTTATTTACGAGCAGTACTTC.

This clone has just one count. The chain recombines TRBV2 with TRBJ2-7, with TRBD1 matching over 9 bases. Germline V gene sequence: CDR1 SNHLY, CDR2 FYNNEI. The CDR3 has 14 amino acids. The V segment lost 4 bases and the J segment 2 bases; nucleotides outside the gene matches: 3. In nucleotides, the CDR3 is TGTGCCAGCAGTGCCGGGACAGGGCCCTACGAGCAGTACTTC. Encoded protein: CASSAGTGPYEQYF.

This rearrangement joins TRBV10-3 to TRBJ1-2, with TRBD1 as a possible D gene (6 bases). Trimming removed 6 bases at V and 0 bases at J, with 14 bases between. The CDR3 is 15 amino acids. In germline, CDR1 is ENHRY, CDR2 SYGVKD. The CDR3 loop is CAISEQGQANYGYTF. DNA for the CDR3: TGTGCCATCAGCGAACAGGGTCAAGCTAACTATGGCTACACCTTC.

The V gene is TRBV30, the J gene TRBJ1-1; tentatively, D is TRBD1 (5 bases). CDR1 is GTSNPN, CDR2 SVGIG, per germline (reference sequence). Between the trimmed V and J ends, which lost 3 bases and 8 bases, there was a span of 10 bases. The CDR3 covers 11 residues. The CDR3 bases are TGTGCCTGGAGCCCGGGGGGGGAAGCTTTCTTT. This encodes CAWSPGGEAFF.

This chain connects TRBV11-2 to TRBJ1-2; perhaps TRBD1 as D (6 bases). CDR1 and CDR2 (germline): SGHAT, FQNNGV. The CDR3 is 15 amino acids. Trimming cost V 3 bases and J 8 bases, with 19 bases left between them. The CDR3 nucleotides are TGTGCCAGCAGCTTTCGGGGGGGCGACACAAGGGGCTACACCTTC. Translating gives CASSFRGGDTRGYTF.

The CDR3 loop reads CASSPPQGANTEAFF. The DNA of the CDR3 is TGTGCCAGCTCACCACCACAGGGGGCAAACACTGAAGCTTTCTTT. J is TRBJ1-1 and V is TRBV18; 9 bases fit TRBD1. J was trimmed by 2 bases and V by 0 bases; bases with no gene match: 1. The CDR3 sequence is 15 residues long. Germline assignment: CDR1 KGHSH and CDR2 LQKENI.

The chain combines TRBV5-4 with TRBJ2-5, with D possibly TRBD1 on 5 matching bases. The V gene's germline CDR1 is SGHNT and CDR2 YYREEE (reference sequence). Trimming pared 0 bases from V and 4 bases from J, leaving 7 bases between. CDR3 length equals 13 residues. The CDR3 region has the DNA TGTGCCAGCAGCTTGGACCAGGGAGAGACCCAGTACTTC. The encoded protein is CASSLDQGETQYF.

The V and J genes are TRBV4-3 and TRBJ2-5; TRBD1 matches at 7 bases. The trim removed 2 bases at V and 3 bases at J, leaving 6 bases unmatched. The CDR3 runs to 15 residues. Germline loops: CDR1 LGHNA, CDR2 YSLEER. The CDR3 coding sequence is TGCGCCAGCAGCCAAACACCGGGACAGAAAGAGACCCAGTACTTC. Translated, it gives CASSQTPGQKETQYF.

The J gene is TRBJ2-7, the V gene TRBV6-5; 8 positions match TRBD2. The CDR3 runs 14 residues. Germline V lookup: CDR1 MNHEY, CDR2 SVGAGI. Germline trimming cut 4 bases from V and 4 bases from J; bases unmatched to any gene: 6. DNA of the CDR3: TGTGCCAGCAGTTTGCGGGGGGTCGGGTACGAGCAGTACTTC. This gives the protein CASSLRGVGYEQYF.

V usage is TRBV7-2 and J usage is TRBJ1-2; no firm D call. Germline CDR1 reads SGHTA; CDR2 reads FQGNSA. With 2 bases removed from V and 4 bases from J, the gap between germline ends came to 11 bases. This CDR3 is built from 14 residues. CDR3 bases: TGTGCCAGCAGCTTATGGAGGGAGGGCTATGGCTACACCTTC. It codes for CASSLWREGYGYTF.

The CDR3 DNA sequence: TGTGCCAGATCACGGACTACGTCCTCTGGGGCCAACGTCCTGACTTTC. Amino acid sequence: CARSRTTSSGANVLTF. The V gene is TRBV7-9, the J gene TRBJ2-6; possible D gene TRBD2, 6 bases. Looked up from germline, CDR1 is SEHNR and CDR2 is FQNEAQ (reference sequence). Trimming removed 9 bases at V and 0 bases at J, with 15 bases between. The CDR3 sequence is 16 residues long.

The gene calls are TRBV3-1 (or the pseudogene TRBV3-2) and TRBJ1-2, with D tentatively TRBD1 (6 bases). V lost 4 bases to trimming and J lost 4 bases, with 19 bases between them. From germline, CDR1 is LGHDT and CDR2 YNNKEL (reference sequence). This CDR3 is built from 16 residues. In DNA form, the CDR3 reads TGTGCCAGCAGCCCCTCGGACAGAGGTTTACCCTATGGCTACACCTTC. It translates to CASSPSDRGLPYGYTF.

The genes are TRBV19 and TRBJ1-1; a weak D match, TRBD1 (5 bases). V lost 0 bases, J lost 6 bases, and 11 bases lay in between. CDR3 size: 14 residues. The germline V gene encodes CDR1 LNHDA and CDR2 SQIVND (reference sequence). CDR3 nucleotide sequence: TGTGCCAGTAGTATAGAGAACCGGGGGGCTGAAGCTTTCTTT. This gives the protein CASSIENRGAEAFF.